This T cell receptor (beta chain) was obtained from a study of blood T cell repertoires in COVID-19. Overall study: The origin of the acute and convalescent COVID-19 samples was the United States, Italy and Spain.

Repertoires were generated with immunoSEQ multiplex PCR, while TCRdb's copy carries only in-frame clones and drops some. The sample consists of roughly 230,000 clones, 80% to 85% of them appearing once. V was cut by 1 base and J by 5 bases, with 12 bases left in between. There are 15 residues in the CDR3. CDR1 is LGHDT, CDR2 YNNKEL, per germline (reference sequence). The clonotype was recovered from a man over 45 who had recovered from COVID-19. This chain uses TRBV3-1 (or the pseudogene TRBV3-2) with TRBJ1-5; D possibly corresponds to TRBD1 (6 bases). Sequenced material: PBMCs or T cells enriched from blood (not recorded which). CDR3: CASSQGVSGDQPQHF. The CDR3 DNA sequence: TGTGCCAGCAGCCAAGGGGTCTCAGGGGATCAGCCCCAGCATTTT.